This is a list of T cell receptor beta chains from one sample in a study of cytomegalovirus exposure and HLA in healthy donors. Repertoires were generated with immunoSEQ multiplex PCR, while TCRdb's copy carries only in-frame clones and drops some. Among about 110,000 clones listed, 70% were seen once. Material for sequencing was PBMCs. These receptors all stem from a man aged 40-49 years in good health and CMV-seropositive. CDR3s include the opening cysteine and the closing phenylalanine or tryptophan.

j_call: TRBJ1-2
v_call: TRBV4-2
cdr3_aa: CASSPRGQGALVYGYTF

j_call: TRBJ1-4
v_call: TRBV5-6
cdr3_aa: CASSRTGGDEKLFF

j_call: TRBJ1-3
v_call: TRBV10-3
cdr3_aa: CAIRNRDPGNTIYF

j_call: TRBJ2-6
v_call: TRBV4-1
cdr3_aa: CASSQDPVGQGSGANVLTF

j_call: TRBJ1-2
v_call: TRBV29-1
cdr3_aa: CSVDPMMSGYGYTF

j_call: TRBJ2-5
v_call: TRBV15
cdr3_aa: CATSRRAGGETQYF

j_call: TRBJ1-1
v_call: TRBV6-5
cdr3_aa: CASSLGTGTEAFF

j_call: TRBJ2-7
v_call: TRBV18
cdr3_aa: CASSLTGQNEQYF

j_call: TRBJ1-1
v_call: TRBV10-2
cdr3_aa: CASRLGQGLNTEAFF

j_call: TRBJ1-5
v_call: TRBV6-6
cdr3_aa: CASSYSGAQPQHF

j_call: TRBJ2-4
v_call: TRBV27
cdr3_aa: CASRLGGSLAKNIQYF

j_call: TRBJ2-7
v_call: TRBV20-1
cdr3_aa: CSARSDYEQYF

j_call: TRBJ2-7
v_call: TRBV29-1
cdr3_aa: CSVEDRSSLGSEQYF

j_call: TRBJ2-1
v_call: TRBV19
cdr3_aa: CASSPDSVDFNEQFF

j_call: -
v_call: TRBV10-1
cdr3_aa: CASSEPGTRSYEQYF

j_call: TRBJ1-2
v_call: TRBV4-1
cdr3_aa: CASSQETGKDGYTF

j_call: TRBJ2-3
v_call: TRBV7-6
cdr3_aa: CASSLAWTSGLPDTQYF

j_call: TRBJ1-2
v_call: TRBV13
cdr3_aa: CASTGRDRGEYGYTF

j_call: TRBJ2-1
v_call: TRBV28
cdr3_aa: CASRPSRGQGLGEQFF

j_call: TRBJ2-3
v_call: TRBV6-5
cdr3_aa: CASSYSVAGGRDTQYF

j_call: TRBJ2-1
v_call: TRBV29-1
cdr3_aa: CSAGTGTGGEQFF

j_call: TRBJ1-1
v_call: TRBV2
cdr3_aa: CASSDSGWDTEAFF

j_call: TRBJ2-7
v_call: TRBV5-4
cdr3_aa: CASSLERLASYEQYF

j_call: TRBJ2-1
v_call: TRBV11-3
cdr3_aa: CASSLARGEQFF

j_call: TRBJ2-3
v_call: TRBV23-1
cdr3_aa: CASSPSLAGTPHTDTQYF

j_call: TRBJ2-2
v_call: TRBV28
cdr3_aa: CASGGTGYRPGELFF

j_call: TRBJ2-1
v_call: TRBV30
cdr3_aa: CAWSSGSSYNEQFF

j_call: TRBJ1-4
v_call: TRBV10-1
cdr3_aa: CASSPGQGGEKLFF

j_call: TRBJ2-2
v_call: TRBV19
cdr3_aa: CASSRTVRTGELFF

j_call: TRBJ1-5
v_call: TRBV29-1
cdr3_aa: CSVVGPGGAGQPQHF

j_call: TRBJ1-1
v_call: TRBV9
cdr3_aa: CASSDQGNTEAFF

j_call: TRBJ2-5
v_call: TRBV7-9
cdr3_aa: CASSLPVREETQYF

j_call: TRBJ1-4
v_call: TRBV7-6
cdr3_aa: CASSPWGGNEKLFF

j_call: TRBJ1-1
v_call: TRBV10-1
cdr3_aa: CASSEWSETAPLHEAFF

j_call: TRBJ1-1
v_call: TRBV29-1
cdr3_aa: CSVVEDAGTEAFF

j_call: TRBJ1-4
v_call: TRBV27
cdr3_aa: CASSSGVDRGGEKLFF

j_call: TRBJ1-2
v_call: TRBV7-6
cdr3_aa: CASSLTLHYGYTF

j_call: TRBJ2-7
v_call: TRBV5-4
cdr3_aa: CASSSGLSSSYEQYF

j_call: TRBJ2-2
v_call: TRBV18
cdr3_aa: CASSPNLGDTGELFF

j_call: TRBJ2-1
v_call: TRBV6-5
cdr3_aa: CASSYGRTSGPGFF

j_call: TRBJ1-4
v_call: TRBV25-1
cdr3_aa: CASTPTSGSYEKLFF

j_call: TRBJ1-2
v_call: TRBV5-4
cdr3_aa: CASSPPGQYYGYTF